A single sample is the source of the 19 T cell receptor beta chains below, sequenced in a study of cytomegalovirus exposure and HLA in healthy donors. Amplification used 60 Vbeta primers and 13 Jbeta primers. Sequencing used immunoSEQ multiplex PCR; TCRdb keeps in-frame clones, though not all of them. The sample has around 200,000 clones, 65% to 75% seen once. Input material: PBMCs. The receptors were sampled from a man aged 25-45 years in good health and CMV-seropositive.

This clone showed up just a few times. The rearrangement uses TRBV29-1 and TRBJ2-1; 10 bases are a match to TRBD2. CDR3 length: 15 amino acids. The V gene's germline CDR1 is SQVTM and CDR2 ANQGSEA. Here the CDR3 reads CRASSGRGIFNEQFF. CDR3 nucleotide sequence: TGCAGGGCTTCAAGCGGGAGGGGGATTTTCAATGAGCAGTTCTTC.

The genes are TRBV15 and TRBJ1-1, with 7 bases aligning to TRBD1. V shed 6 bases, J shed 4 bases, and the junction held 8 bases outside the gene matches. Germline V gives CDR1 LNHNV, CDR2 YYDKDF (reference sequence). There are 14 residues in the CDR3. The CDR3 protein is CATRATGALTEAFF. The CDR3 coding sequence is TGTGCCACCAGGGCCACAGGGGCACTCACTGAAGCTTTCTTT.

The CDR3 loop is CASSLQYNEQFF. The CDR3, as DNA: TGTGCCAGCAGCTTACAGTACAATGAGCAGTTCTTC. V and J are TRBV11-3 and TRBJ2-1; no clear D gene. V gave up 2 bases and J gave up 4 bases, with 3 bases separating them. CDR1 and CDR2 from the germline V gene are SGHNT and YENEEA. This CDR3 contains 12 residues.

The rearrangement joins TRBV18 to TRBJ2-7; tentative D call: TRBD1 (5 bases). The CDR3 is made up of 13 amino acids. V was shortened by 0 bases and J by 7 bases, with 10 bases between the two germline ends. Looked up from germline, CDR1 is KGHSH and CDR2 is LQKENI. Here the CDR3 DNA reads TGTGCCAGCTCACCACCGGGGCTACCAGAGCAGTACTTC. Residues: CASSPPGLPEQYF.

This clone appeared once. The chain carries TRBV4-1 and TRBJ1-1; D is possibly TRBD1 (5 bases). Germline V CDR1 and CDR2: MGHRA, YSYEKL. CDR3 size: 14 residues. V was pared by 0 bases and J by 4 bases, with 9 bases between. The DNA for the CDR3 is TGCGCCAGCAGCCAAGATCAGGGAGGCACTGAAGCTTTCTTT. This encodes CASSQDQGGTEAFF.

This clone was seen just once. J is TRBJ1-1 and V is TRBV6-5, with unresolved D. With 0 bases removed from V and 10 bases from J, the gap between germline ends came to 12 bases. Germline V gene data show CDR1 as MNHEY and CDR2 as SVGAGI. The CDR3 spans 13 residues. CDR3 protein: CASSYSVREGAFF. CDR3 coding DNA: TGTGCCAGCAGTTACTCGGTAAGGGAGGGAGCTTTCTTT.

The chain joins TRBV9 to TRBJ2-7; 8 bases are shared with TRBD2. Looked up from germline, CDR1 is SGDLS and CDR2 is YYNGEE. The ends lost 0 bases at V and 9 bases at J; junction bases unmatched: 8. The CDR3 runs 14 residues. The CDR3 is CASSVAAGESRQYF. CDR3 DNA sequence: TGTGCCAGCAGCGTAGCAGCGGGGGAATCTCGGCAGTACTTC.

The rearrangement joins TRBV4-2 to TRBJ1-2, with 7 bases fitting TRBD1. Losses at the gene ends were 4 bases for V and 4 bases for J; bases not matched to a gene: 6. Germline CDR1 and CDR2: LGHNA and YNFKEQ. The CDR3 is 14 amino acids. The CDR3, as DNA: TGTGCCAGCAGCCGAGAGGGACAGCTCTATGGCTACACCTTC. Translated, it gives CASSREGQLYGYTF.

This clone was picked up a small number of times. V is TRBV21-1 and J is TRBJ1-1; the table's D gene call, TRBD1, was not cross checked with the DNA. TRBV21-1 corresponds to a pseudogene. This CDR3 has 17 amino acids. CDR3 nucleotides: TGTGCCAGCAGCCAAGGATGGGCAGGGGCAATGAACACTGAAGCTTTCTTT. Translating it yields CASSQGWAGAMNTEAFF.

The V and J genes are TRBV18 and TRBJ1-1; 8 bases agree with TRBD1. Germline loops: CDR1 KGHSH, CDR2 LQKENI. The CDR3 spans 15 residues. With V trimmed by 0 bases and J by 3 bases, 3 bases remained unmatched. CDR3 nucleotide sequence: TGTGCCAGCTCACCACCGTGGACAGGGTACACTGAAGCTTTCTTT. Its protein is CASSPPWTGYTEAFF.

This clone was observed once. This chain connects TRBV9 to TRBJ2-2; TRBD2 aligns across 9 bases. Germline CDR1 is SGDLS and CDR2 is YYNGEE. This CDR3 region has 16 residues. V lost 0 bases to trimming and J lost 9 bases; unmatched junction nucleotides: 9. CDR3 coding DNA: TGTGCCAGCAGCGTAGGTGGCAATAGCGGGAGTCGGGAGCTGTTTTTT. It is translated as CASSVGGNSGSRELFF.

This clone showed up just a few times. The rearrangement uses TRBV5-1 and TRBJ2-5, with 12 bases aligning to TRBD2. CDR3 length equals 14 residues. Germline-derived CDR1 and CDR2 are SGHRS and YFSETQ. Unmatched junction bases numbered 1, after V lost 6 bases and J lost 1 base. This CDR3 is CASKTSGSQETQYF. As DNA, the CDR3 is TGCGCCAGCAAGACTAGCGGGAGCCAAGAGACCCAGTACTTC.

The rearrangement uses TRBV20-1 and TRBJ2-7; D might be TRBD1 (5 bases). CDR3 size: 11 residues. Germline V gives CDR1 DFQATT, CDR2 SNEGSKA (reference sequence). V was pared by 8 bases and J by 5 bases, with 13 bases between. CDR3 sequence: CSPAAGNEQYF. Written as DNA, the CDR3 is TGCAGTCCCGCGGCAGGGAACGAGCAGTACTTC.

This clone was observed a single time. CDR3 region: CASRPQGGGGYTF. Written as DNA, the CDR3 is TGTGCCAGCAGACCACAGGGGGGTGGAGGCTACACCTTC. This chain links TRBV5-4 with TRBJ1-2; TRBD1 matches 8 bases. Trimming took 5 bases from V and 8 from J; bases not matched to a gene: 8. This CDR3 is 13 amino acids long. CDR1 SGHNT and CDR2 YYREEE come from the germline V gene (reference sequence).

V and J are TRBV5-1 and TRBJ2-2; 11 bases line up with TRBD2. Unmatched junction bases numbered 3, after V lost 4 bases and J lost 4 bases. CDR3 length: 15 residues. Germline-derived CDR1 and CDR2 are SGHRS and YFSETQ. CDR3 sequence (DNA): TGCGCCAGCAGCCCGGGACTAGCGGCCACCGGGGAGCTGTTTTTT. Protein sequence: CASSPGLAATGELFF.

The chain uses TRBV19 and TRBJ1-3; D gene uncertain. Germline V gene lookup returns CDR1 LNHDA and CDR2 SQIVND (reference sequence). This CDR3 has 15 amino acids. V was clipped by 4 bases and J by 1 base, with 11 bases between them. DNA for the CDR3: TGTGCCAGTAGTACACCGGGGAGGTCTGGAAACACCATATATTTT. This encodes CASSTPGRSGNTIYF.

This clone was seen a few times. The chain uses TRBV18 and TRBJ1-4; tentatively, D is TRBD1 (5 bases). The CDR3 length is 15 residues. The V and J ends lost 4 bases and 4 bases respectively, with 13 bases between them. CDR1 KGHSH and CDR2 LQKENI come from the germline V gene. The chain's CDR3 is CASSRNPTVNEKLFF. CDR3 in DNA: TGTGCCAGCTCACGAAACCCGACAGTTAATGAAAAACTGTTTTTT.

The V and J genes are TRBV7-3 and TRBJ2-1; 14 positions match TRBD2. The CDR3 sequence is 15 residues long. Germline assignment: CDR1 SGHTA and CDR2 FQGTGA. Trimming removed 3 bases from V and 8 bases from J; junction bases left unmatched: 3. The CDR3 sequence: CASSLGLAGVYEQFF. The CDR3 nucleotides read TGTGCCAGCAGCTTGGGACTAGCGGGAGTGTATGAGCAGTTCTTC.

The gene calls are TRBV6-5 and TRBJ1-6; no definite D call. Trimming removed 2 bases from V and 7 bases from J, with 9 bases in between. This CDR3 is 14 amino acids long. Germline CDR1 is MNHEY and CDR2 is SVGAGI. The CDR3 reads CASSYDTLNSPLHF. The DNA of the CDR3 is TGTGCCAGCAGTTACGACACCCTGAATTCACCCCTCCACTTT.